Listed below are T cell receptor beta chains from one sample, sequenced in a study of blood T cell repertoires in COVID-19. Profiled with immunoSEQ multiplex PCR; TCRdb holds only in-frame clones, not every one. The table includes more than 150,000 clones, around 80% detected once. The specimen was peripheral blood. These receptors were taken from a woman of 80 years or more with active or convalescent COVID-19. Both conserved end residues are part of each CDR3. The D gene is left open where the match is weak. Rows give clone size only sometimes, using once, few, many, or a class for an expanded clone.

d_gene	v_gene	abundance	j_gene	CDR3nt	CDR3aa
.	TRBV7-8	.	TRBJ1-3	TGTGCCAGCAGCTTAAAAGGCAGGGGAGGAAACACCATATATTTT	CASSLKGRGGNTIYF
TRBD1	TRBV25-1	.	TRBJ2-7	TGTGCCAGCAGTTCCGGGACAGGGATTTACGAGCAGTACTTC	CASSSGTGIYEQYF
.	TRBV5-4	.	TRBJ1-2	TGTGCCAGCAGCTACCAACGGGGAGACGGTGGCTACACCTTC	CASSYQRGDGGYTF
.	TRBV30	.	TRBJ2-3	TGTGCCTGGAGTGTCATGGGCCCGACAGATACGCAGTATTTT	CAWSVMGPTDTQYF
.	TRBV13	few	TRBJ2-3	TGTGCCAGCAGCCCGCCCGGGGGGCGGGTCACAGATACGCAGTATTTT	CASSPPGGRVTDTQYF
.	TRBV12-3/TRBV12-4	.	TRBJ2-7	TGTGCCAGCAGTTTAGCGGGGAGAGGCGAGCAGTACTTC	CASSLAGRGEQYF
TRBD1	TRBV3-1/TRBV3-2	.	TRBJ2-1	TGTGCCAGCAGCCTGAAGGGACAGCCTTACTACAATGAGCAGTTCTTC	CASSLKGQPYYNEQFF
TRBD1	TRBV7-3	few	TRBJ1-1	TGTGCCAGCAGCTTACAGGGGGCTCCCGACACTGAAGCTTTCTTT	CASSLQGAPDTEAFF
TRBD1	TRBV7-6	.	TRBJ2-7	TGTGCCAGCAGCTTGTATCAGGGGGACTACGAGCAGTACTTC	CASSLYQGDYEQYF
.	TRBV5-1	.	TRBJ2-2	TGCGCCAGCAGCCAACAGACGGACACCGGGGAGCTGTTTTTT	CASSQQTDTGELFF
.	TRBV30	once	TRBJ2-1	TGTGCCTGGAGTCGGGGGACAGCGGGTATCCACAATGAGCAGTTCTTC	CAWSRGTAGIHNEQFF
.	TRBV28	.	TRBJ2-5	TGTGCCAGCAGTCCAGGGGGGCTGGAAGAAGAGACCCAGTACTTC	CASSPGGLEEETQYF
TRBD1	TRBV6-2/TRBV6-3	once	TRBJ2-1	TGTGCCAGCAGCCCGGACAGGGGGCTCGGGGAGCAGTTCTTC	CASSPDRGLGEQFF
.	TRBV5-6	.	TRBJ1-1	TGTGCCAGCAGCCCCAGACAGGCCGGGATCACCCAACCCGAATTT	CASSPRQAGITQPEF
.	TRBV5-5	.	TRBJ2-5	TGTGCCAGCAGCTTGACTATTAAAACCGCTTGGACACACCAAGAGACCCAGTACTTC	CASSLTIKTAWTHQETQYF
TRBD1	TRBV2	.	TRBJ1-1	TGTGCCAGCAGTGTTGGGACAGTGTCGAGCACTGAAGCTTTCTTT	CASSVGTVSSTEAFF
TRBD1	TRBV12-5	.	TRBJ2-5	TGTGCTAGACACCGGACAGGAGGAGAGACCCAGTACTTC	CARHRTGGETQYF
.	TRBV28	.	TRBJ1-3	TGTGCCAGCAGACCCATAGGGGAGGGTAACACCATATATTTT	CASRPIGEGNTIYF
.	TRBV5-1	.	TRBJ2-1	TGCGCCAGCAGCTTGGATGGACAGACCTACAATGAGCAGTTCTTC	CASSLDGQTYNEQFF
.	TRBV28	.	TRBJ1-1	TGTGCCAGCAAAATTGCGGGCACTGAAGCTTTCTTT	CASKIAGTEAFF
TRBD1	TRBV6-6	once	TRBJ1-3	TGTGCCAGCAACCCGGGACAGGGGGCAGGTGGAAACACCATATATTTT	CASNPGQGAGGNTIYF
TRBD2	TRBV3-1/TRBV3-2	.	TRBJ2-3	TGTGCCAGCAGCCAAGCCCTAGCGGGGGGCGCAGATACGCAGTATTTT	CASSQALAGGADTQYF
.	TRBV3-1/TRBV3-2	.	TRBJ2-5	TGTGCCAGCAGCCAAGGCAGGCCCCGAGAGACCCAGTACTTC	CASSQGRPRETQYF
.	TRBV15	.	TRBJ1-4	TGTGCCACCAGCAGAGATTTGACAATTAATGAAAAACTGTTTTTT	CATSRDLTINEKLFF
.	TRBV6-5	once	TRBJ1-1	TGTGCCAGCAGTTACTACCGGGGTAACACTGAAGCTTTCTTT	CASSYYRGNTEAFF
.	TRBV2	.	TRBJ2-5	TGTGCCAGCACCGAGGTTCCAGAGACCCAGTACTTC	CASTEVPETQYF
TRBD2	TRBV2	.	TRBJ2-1	TGTGCCAGCAGGCGGGGGGCCCTTACACAGTTCTTC	CASRRGALTQFF
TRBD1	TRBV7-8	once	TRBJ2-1	TGTGCCAGCAGCCCGAGACCGGACAGGGGTGAGCAGTTCTTC	CASSPRPDRGEQFF
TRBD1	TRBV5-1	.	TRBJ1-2	TGCGCCAGCAGCTTGGAGGGACAGGGTTTGAATGGCTACACCTTC	CASSLEGQGLNGYTF
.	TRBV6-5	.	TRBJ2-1	TGTGCCAGCGAGCGGTTCTCCTACAATGAGCAGTTCTTC	CASERFSYNEQFF
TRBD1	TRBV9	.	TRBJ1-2	TGTGCCAGCAGCGCACGGACAGGGGAGAGGTATGGCTACACCTTC	CASSARTGERYGYTF
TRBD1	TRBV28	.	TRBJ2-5	TGTGCCAGCAGGAGGGACAGGAGGGAAATCACAGAGACCCAGTACTTC	CASRRDRREITETQYF
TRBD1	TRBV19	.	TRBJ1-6	TGTGCCAGTAGTCAGGGGGCCGCTTATAATTCACCCCTCCACTTT	CASSQGAAYNSPLHF
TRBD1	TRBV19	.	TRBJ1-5	TGTGCCAGCCGGGACAGCGCCCAGCCCCAGCATTTT	CASRDSAQPQHF
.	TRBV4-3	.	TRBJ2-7	TGCGCCAGCAGCCAGCACCGGGACTTTGGAACGAGACCTCCATCCTACGAGCAGTACTTC	CASSQHRDFGTRPPSYEQYF
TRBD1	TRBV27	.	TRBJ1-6	TGTGCCAGCAGTTTCCGGACAGGGATTTCACCCCTCCACTTT	CASSFRTGISPLHF
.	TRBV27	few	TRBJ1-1	TGTGCCAGCAGTTTAGACAGTTATACTGAAGCTTTCTTT	CASSLDSYTEAFF
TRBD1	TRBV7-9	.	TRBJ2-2	TGTGCCAGCAGCTTAAAGGCAGGGGGCACCGGGGAGCTGTTTTTT	CASSLKAGGTGELFF
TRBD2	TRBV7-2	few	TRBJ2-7	TGTGCCAGCAGCCCAATGGGGACTAGCGGGGGCCTCTCTTGGTACTTC	CASSPMGTSGGLSWYF
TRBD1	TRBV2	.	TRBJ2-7	TGTGCCAGCAAGACAGGGATTTCCTCCTACGAGCAGTACTTC	CASKTGISSYEQYF
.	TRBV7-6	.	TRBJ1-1	TGTGCCTCCAGGGGCCTACGGGATTGGAACACTGAAGCTTTCTTT	CASRGLRDWNTEAFF
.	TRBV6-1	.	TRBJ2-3	TGTGCCAGCAGTGAACTCAGGACTTGGAGCACAGATACGCAGTATTTT	CASSELRTWSTDTQYF
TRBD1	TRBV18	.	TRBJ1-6	TGTGCCAGCTCGCAGGGACAGATGTATAATTCACCCCTCCACTTT	CASSQGQMYNSPLHF
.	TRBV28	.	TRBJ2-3	TGTGCCAGCAGTCTTCCGGGGGACAGCACAGATACGCAGTATTTT	CASSLPGDSTDTQYF
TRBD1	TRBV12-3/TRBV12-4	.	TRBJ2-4	TGTGCCAGCAGCCCAGGGGGCGTATGGCACTTC	CASSPGGVWHF
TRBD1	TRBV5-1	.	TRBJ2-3	TGCGCCAGCAGCTTCTCCGGGACAGAAGATACGCAGTATTTT	CASSFSGTEDTQYF
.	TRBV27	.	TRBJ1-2	TGTGCCAGCTATGGACAAGTCGTTTTTGGATCTGGCTACACCTTC	CASYGQVVFGSGYTF
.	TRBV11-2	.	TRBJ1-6	TGTGCCAGCAGCTACACTTTCGACAGCAATTCACCCCTCCACTTT	CASSYTFDSNSPLHF
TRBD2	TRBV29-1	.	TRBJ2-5	TGCAGCGTTGAAGACACACCCGGGGGGAGTCAGCAAGAGACCCAGTACTTC	CSVEDTPGGSQQETQYF
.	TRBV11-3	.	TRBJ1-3	TGTGCCAGCAGCTTACCTGGAGGCGGGGCAAGAAACACCATATATTTT	CASSLPGGGARNTIYF
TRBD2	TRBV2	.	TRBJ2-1	TGTGCCAGCAGCGTAGGACTAGCGGGGGGGCGGGAGCAGTTCTTC	CASSVGLAGGREQFF
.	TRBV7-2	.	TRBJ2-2	TGTGCCAGCAGGCTCGCGGGGTCCACCGGGGAGCTGTTTTTT	CASRLAGSTGELFF
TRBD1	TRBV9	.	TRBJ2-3	TGTGCCAGCAGTCCGGGACAGGGGAAAGATACGCAGTATTTT	CASSPGQGKDTQYF